The sequence of this T cell receptor (beta chain) was determined in a study of blood T cell repertoires in COVID-19. Sequencing used immunoSEQ multiplex PCR; TCRdb keeps in-frame clones, though not all of them. The sample gives 40,000 to 50,000 clones, around 85% of which show up once; 11% to 15% is in the top ten. Trimming cost V 2 bases and J 3 bases; bases outside gene matches: 0. Germline CDR1 and CDR2: MDHEN and SYDVKM. The CDR3 is made up of 14 amino acids. This clone was detected once. A single base separates this from a much larger clone, so it may be a read error. The sequence was obtained from a human donor in a cohort sampled during active COVID-19. The chain links TRBV28 to TRBJ2-7; 11 nucleotides align to TRBD2. The material sequenced was peripheral blood. CDR3 region: CASSLGTSGYEQYF. Written as DNA, the CDR3 is TGTGCCAGCAGTTTAGGGACTAGCGGCTACGAGCAGTACTTC. The whole variable domain, remainder taken from reference TRBV28 and TRBJ2-7, is DVKVTQSSRYLVKRTGEKVFLECVQDMDHENMFWYRQDPGLGLRLIYFSYDVKMKEKGDIPEGYSVSREKKERFSLILESASTNQTSMYLCASSLGTSGYEQYFGPGTRLTVT.